Below, 18 T cell receptor beta chains from the same sample are listed, as sequenced in a study of control samples from healthy donors and cancer patients. TCRdb's copy holds only in-frame clones and misses some; the assay was immunoSEQ multiplex PCR. The table records over 45,000 clones, approximately 89% of them present only once. The source material was PBMCs. The receptors derive from a man in his forties with colorectal cancer.

This rearrangement joins TRBV11-2 to TRBJ2-7; D perhaps matches TRBD2 (5 bases). This CDR3 spans 15 amino acids. V lost 6 bases, J lost 5 bases, and 20 bases lay in between. Germline V lookup: CDR1 SGHAT, CDR2 FQNNGV. CDR3 protein: CASSPQPGNDHEQYF. In DNA form, the CDR3 reads TGTGCCAGCAGTCCGCAGCCGGGGAATGATCACGAGCAGTACTTC.

The V and J genes are TRBV4-1 and TRBJ2-1, with 9 bases fitting TRBD2. After removal of 1 base from V and 8 bases from J, the junction contained 0 bases not matched to a gene. The CDR3 loop spans 13 amino acids. Germline lookup yields CDR1 MGHRA and CDR2 YSYEKL. For the CDR3, the DNA is TGCGCCAGCAGCCAAGGGACTAGCGATGAGCAGTTCTTC. Residues: CASSQGTSDEQFF.

V is TRBV30 and J is TRBJ2-1; no definite D call. The germline gives CDR1 GTSNPN, CDR2 SVGIG (reference sequence). V lost 3 bases and J 8 bases, leaving 23 bases between the germline ends. The CDR3 has 16 amino acids. CDR3 DNA: TGTGCCTGGAGACCCCCCAAGAGGAGAGGTGACGATGAGCAGTTCTTC. It codes for CAWRPPKRRGDDEQFF.

This sequence joins TRBV28 and TRBJ2-4; D unresolved. The CDR3 has 13 amino acids. V was clipped by 10 bases and J by 7 bases, with 17 bases between them. The germline V gene has CDR1 MDHEN and CDR2 SYDVKM. The CDR3 DNA reads TGTGCCACCATAACGGCCCTCGGGAACATTCAGTACTTC. It encodes CATITALGNIQYF. Filled out from reference TRBV28 and TRBJ2-4, the complete variable domain reads DVKVTQSSRYLVKRTGEKVFLECVQDMDHENMFWYRQDPGLGLRLIYFSYDVKMKEKGDIPEGYSVSREKKERFSLILESASTNQTSMYLCATITALGNIQYFGAGTRLSVL.

The chain has TRBV6-5 and TRBJ1-1; perhaps TRBD1 as D (6 bases). CDR3 length: 13 amino acids. V gave up 8 bases and J gave up 3 bases, with 13 bases separating them. Germline CDR1 MNHEY, CDR2 SVGAGI. DNA for the CDR3: TGTGCCAGCGTCCGGGACACCCACACTGAAGCTTTCTTT. Protein: CASVRDTHTEAFF.

The CDR3 DNA follows: TGTGCCAGCAGCTTAGCGCTTGGTGGGGCTATGAACACTGAAGCTTTCTTT. Encoded protein: CASSLALGGAMNTEAFF. The J gene is TRBJ1-1, the V gene TRBV7-2, with D possibly matching TRBD1 (5 bases). This CDR3 has 17 residues. Germline CDR1 and CDR2: SGHTA and FQGNSA. The ends were cut back, 0 bases at V and 0 bases at J, with 14 bases in the middle.

This clone was recorded once. The chain joins TRBV11-3 to TRBJ2-5; D perhaps matches TRBD1 (6 bases). V gave up 5 bases and J gave up 4 bases, with 11 bases separating them. Germline lookup yields CDR1 SGHNT and CDR2 YENEEA. The CDR3 length is 13 residues. CDR3 nucleotides: TGTGCCAGCAGCCTACACAGGGCAGAGACCCAGTACTTC. Its protein is CASSLHRAETQYF.

The rearrangement links TRBV28 to TRBJ1-2; D gene ambiguous. V was trimmed by 5 bases and J by 6 bases, leaving 10 bases between them. CDR1 is MDHEN and CDR2 is SYDVKM in the germline V gene. The CDR3 runs to 12 residues. The CDR3 loop is CASSGLRDGYTF. Written as DNA, the CDR3 is TGTGCCAGCAGTGGGCTTCGGGATGGCTACACCTTC.

In its sample, this clone was seen a few times. J is TRBJ2-7 and V is TRBV6-5, with D maybe TRBD2 (6 bases). Germline V gene data show CDR1 as MNHEY and CDR2 as SVGAGI. CDR3 size: 13 residues. Trimming left V 4 bases short and J 3 bases short, with 10 bases between. The CDR3 reads CASSFPGLYEQYF. The CDR3 region has the DNA TGTGCCAGCAGTTTTCCGGGACTCTACGAGCAGTACTTC.

The chain links TRBV28 to TRBJ2-1; a weak D match, TRBD2 (5 bases). CDR1 MDHEN and CDR2 SYDVKM come from the germline V gene. The CDR3 is 10 amino acids. Trimming left V 3 bases short and J 12 bases short, with 6 bases between. CDR3 nucleotides: TGTGCCAGCAGTTTCAGCGGGCAGTTCTTC. Protein: CASSFSGQFF.

The rearrangement joins TRBV6-6 to TRBJ1-5; D may be TRBD1 (5 bases). The V gene's germline CDR1 is MNHNY and CDR2 SVGAGI (reference sequence). There are 15 residues in the CDR3. V lost 2 bases and J lost 4, with 12 bases in between. CDR3 nucleotides: TGTGCCAGCAGTTACGGGGACCTACAAAATCAGCCCCAGCATTTT. This codes for CASSYGDLQNQPQHF.

The chain links TRBV6-5 to TRBJ1-5; D may be TRBD1 (6 bases). The germline V gene has CDR1 MNHEY and CDR2 SVGAGI. There are 13 residues in the CDR3. Trimming removed 4 bases from V and 6 bases from J, with 10 bases in between. CDR3 protein: CASSSDRSQPQHF. CDR3 in DNA: TGTGCCAGCAGTTCAGACAGGTCTCAGCCCCAGCATTTT.

The rearrangement joins TRBV5-5 to TRBJ2-7; D is tentatively TRBD1 or TRBD2 (5 bases each). Germline V gene data show CDR1 as SGHKS and CDR2 as YYEKEE (reference sequence). V dropped 2 bases and J dropped 2 bases, with 11 bases sitting between them. The CDR3 runs to 14 residues. CDR3 coding DNA: TGTGCCAGCAGCTTTGGGACGGGGCCCTACGAGCAGTACTTC. This translates into CASSFGTGPYEQYF.

The genes are TRBV10-3 and TRBJ2-7; 9 bases map to TRBD1. Per germline, CDR1 ENHRY and CDR2 SYGVKD. J lost 3 bases, V lost 6 bases, and 3 bases had no gene match. This CDR3 comprises 13 residues. DNA for the CDR3: TGTGCCATCAGACCGGGACAGGGCTACGAGCAGTACTTC. Translated, it gives CAIRPGQGYEQYF.

This chain links TRBV5-1 with TRBJ2-7; no definite D call. Trimming removed 3 bases at V and 0 bases at J, with 7 bases between. Germline V gives CDR1 SGHRS, CDR2 YFSETQ. The CDR3 length is 13 residues. CDR3 nucleotide sequence: TGCGCCAGCAGCTCCGACAACTCCTACGAGCAGTACTTC. Its protein product is CASSSDNSYEQYF. The full variable domain, its missing parts supplied by reference TRBV5-1 and TRBJ2-7, is KAGVTQTPRYLIKTRGQQVTLSCSPISGHRSVSWYQQTPGQGLQFLFEYFSETQRNKGNFPGRFSGRQFSNSRSEMNVSTLELGDSALYLCASSSDNSYEQYFGPGTRLTVT.

This clone was observed once. The chain uses TRBV19 and TRBJ2-2; the D gene is possibly TRBD1 (6 bases). Germline CDR1 is LNHDA and CDR2 is SQIVND (reference sequence). The CDR3 is made up of 18 amino acids. V was clipped by 4 bases and J by 0 bases, with 18 bases between them. In DNA, the CDR3 is TGTGCCAGTAGTACCCCCATCGACAGGATTCCGAACACCGGGGAGCTGTTTTTT. Amino acid sequence: CASSTPIDRIPNTGELFF. The full variable domain, rest sourced from reference TRBV19 and TRBJ2-2, is DGGITQSPKYLFRKEGQNVTLSCEQNLNHDAMYWYRQDPGQGLRLIYYSQIVNDFQKGDIAEGYSVSREKKESFPLTVTSAQKNPTAFYLCASSTPIDRIPNTGELFFGEGSRLTVL.

The genes are TRBV6-6 and TRBJ2-7; the match to TRBD2 covers 11 bases. Trimming took 0 bases from V and 11 from J; bases not matched to a gene: 3. The CDR3 is made up of 13 amino acids. Germline V gene lookup returns CDR1 MNHNY and CDR2 SVGAGI (reference sequence). CDR3 sequence: CASSYSLAGDEYF. The DNA for the CDR3 is TGTGCCAGCAGTTACTCACTAGCGGGAGATGAGTACTTC.

V and J are TRBV30 and TRBJ2-7; no reliable D call. Germline V gene data show CDR1 as GTSNPN and CDR2 as SVGIG (reference sequence). The CDR3 is 12 residues long. Trimming pared 0 bases from V and 4 bases from J, leaving 7 bases between. The CDR3 DNA reads TGTGCCTGGAGTGTATTTCCATACGAGCAGTACTTC. This translates into CAWSVFPYEQYF.